This TCR beta chain emerged from a study of blood T cell repertoires in COVID-19. About the study: Donors in the United States, Italy and Spain gave samples during acute or convalescent COVID-19. The analysed material was cDNA or gDNA that came from T cells, B-cell-depleted T cells, or PBMCs.

Germline V gene sequence: CDR1 KGHSH, CDR2 LQKENI. This CDR3 has 15 residues. V was trimmed by 3 bases and J by 8 bases, leaving 19 bases between them. Original processing notes: Counts of nucleated cells, estimated from reference gene primer amplification, were obtained. TCRdb's table, derived via immunoSEQ multiplex PCR, lists solely in-frame clones and lacks some. V and J calls and clone size are as listed in that table; D and trimming were resolved from the DNA. This table holds tens of thousands of clones, around 90% found once. This clone showed up just once. The sequence was obtained from a human donor with active COVID-19. The donor label of this sample is uncertain. The chain recombines TRBV18 with TRBJ1-2; D not certain. Sequencing was done on a sample of peripheral blood. CDR3 bases: TGTGCCAGCTCACCCAGTCTTAAACCACTAGGCGGCTACACCTTC. Its protein product is CASSPSLKPLGGYTF. The full variable domain, with the rest looked up from reference TRBV18 and TRBJ1-2, is NAGVMQNPRHLVRRRGQEARLRCSPMKGHSHVYWYRQLPEEGLKFMVYLQKENIIDESGMPKERFSAEFPKEGPSILRIQQVVRGDSAAYFCASSPSLKPLGGYTFGSGTRLTVV.